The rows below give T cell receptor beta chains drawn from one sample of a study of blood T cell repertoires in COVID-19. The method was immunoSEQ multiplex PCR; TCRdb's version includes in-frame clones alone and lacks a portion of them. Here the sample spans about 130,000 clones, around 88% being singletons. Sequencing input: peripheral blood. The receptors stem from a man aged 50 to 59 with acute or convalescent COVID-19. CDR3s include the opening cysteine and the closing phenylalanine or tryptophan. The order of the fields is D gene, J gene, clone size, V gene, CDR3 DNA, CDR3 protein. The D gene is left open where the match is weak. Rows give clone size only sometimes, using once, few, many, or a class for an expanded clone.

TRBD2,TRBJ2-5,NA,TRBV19,TGTGCCAGTAGGGGGGGGAAAGAGACCCAGTACTTC,CASRGGKETQYF
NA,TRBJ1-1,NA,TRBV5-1,TGCGCCAGCAGCTTGTATGGCAGGGGTACTGAAGCTTTCTTT,CASSLYGRGTEAFF
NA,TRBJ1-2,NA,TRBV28,TGTGCCAGCAGCCTACGGGGGTATGGCTACACCTTC,CASSLRGYGYTF
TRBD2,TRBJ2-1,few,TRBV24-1,TGTGCCACCAGTGATGCGCAGGGAGGGGTCAATGAGCAGTTCTTC,CATSDAQGGVNEQFF
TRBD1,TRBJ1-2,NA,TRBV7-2,TGTGCCAGCAGCTTAGCGGGACAGGGGTATGGCTACACCTTC,CASSLAGQGYGYTF
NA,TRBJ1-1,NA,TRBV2,TGTGCCAGCATGGAGGACTCGAACACTGAAGCTTTCTTT,CASMEDSNTEAFF
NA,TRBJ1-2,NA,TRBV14,TGTGCCAGCAGCCTGGGACTCGGGACGGGAGTTAGTTACACCTTC,CASSLGLGTGVSYTF
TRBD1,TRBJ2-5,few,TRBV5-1,TGCGCCAGCAGTTACACCGGGACAGCGGTTCAAGAGACCCAGTACTTC,CASSYTGTAVQETQYF
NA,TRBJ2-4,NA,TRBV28,TGTGCCAGCAGCAACAGGATTCTAGCCAAAAACATTCAGTACTTC,CASSNRILAKNIQYF
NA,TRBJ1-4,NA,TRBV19,TGTGCCAGTGCGTCGTTACAGGGTGGTGAAAAACTGTTTTTT,CASASLQGGEKLFF
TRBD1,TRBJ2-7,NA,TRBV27,TGTGCCAGCATTGGACAGGGTATCGAGCAGTACTTC,CASIGQGIEQYF
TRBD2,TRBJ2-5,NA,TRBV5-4,TGTGCCAGCAGCCGACGGACTAGCGGGGTTAATACAATGAGGGACTTC,CASSRRTSGVNTMRDF
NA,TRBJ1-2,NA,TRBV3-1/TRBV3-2,TGTGCCAGCAGCCAAGATGGAGGGAACTATGGCTACACCTTC,CASSQDGGNYGYTF
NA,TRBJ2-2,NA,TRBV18,TGTGCCAGCTCACGAGAAAGAACGGTGGTAAGCACCGGGGAGCTGTTTTTT,CASSRERTVVSTGELFF
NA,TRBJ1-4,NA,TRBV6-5,TGTGCCAGCAGTTACCGGAGGGGTGAAAAACTGTTTTTT,CASSYRRGEKLFF
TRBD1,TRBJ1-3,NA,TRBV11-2,TGTGCCAGCAGGTCCACTCGGACAGGGGCATCTGGAAACACCATATATTTT,CASRSTRTGASGNTIYF
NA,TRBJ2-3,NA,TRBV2,TGTGCCAGCAGTGAAAGGCGGACAGATACGCAGTATTTT,CASSERRTDTQYF
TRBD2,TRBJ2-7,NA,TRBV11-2,TGTGCCAGCAGCTTACGACTAGCGGGAGATTTGGGCGAGCAGTACTTC,CASSLRLAGDLGEQYF
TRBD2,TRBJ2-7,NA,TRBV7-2,TGTGCCAGCAGAACAGGACTAGCGGGCGAGCAGTACTTC,CASRTGLAGEQYF
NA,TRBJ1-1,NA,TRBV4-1,TGCGCCAGCAGCCTGCAGGGTTTAGGCACTGAAGCTTTCTTT,CASSLQGLGTEAFF
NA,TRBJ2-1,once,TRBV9,TGTGCCAGCAGCGTAGAGGGGGTCTCCTACAATGAGCAGTTCTTC,CASSVEGVSYNEQFF
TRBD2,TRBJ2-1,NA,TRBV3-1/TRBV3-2,TGTGCCAGCAGCTTCCGGACTAGCGGGAGGAATGAGCAGTTCTTC,CASSFRTSGRNEQFF
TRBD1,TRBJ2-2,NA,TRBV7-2,TGTGCCAGCAGCCCTGGACAGGGGGGGACCGGGGAGCTGTTTTTT,CASSPGQGGTGELFF
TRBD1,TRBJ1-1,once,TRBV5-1,TGCGCCAGCAGCGTGGGACAGGGGTTCACTGAAGCTTTCTTT,CASSVGQGFTEAFF
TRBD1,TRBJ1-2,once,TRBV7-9,TGTGCCAGCAGCTTAGGGTCCCAGGGGGTTTGGGATTCGAGCTACACCTTC,CASSLGSQGVWDSSYTF
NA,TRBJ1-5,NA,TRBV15,TGTGCCACCAGCGTAACGGGGAGTGGAAATCAGCCCCAGCATTTT,CATSVTGSGNQPQHF
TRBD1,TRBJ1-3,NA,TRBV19,TGTGCCAGTAGCAGACAGGGCAAATCAGACACCATATATTTT,CASSRQGKSDTIYF
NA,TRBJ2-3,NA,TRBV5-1,TGCGCCAGCAGCTTTATTGGGGCGGCCGTGGGAGATACGCAGTATTTT,CASSFIGAAVGDTQYF
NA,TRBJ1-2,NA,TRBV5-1,TGCGCCAGCAGCTTGGAGGTCGAGGCCTATGGCTACACCTTC,CASSLEVEAYGYTF
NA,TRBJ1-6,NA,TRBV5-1,TGCGCCAGCAGCTTGGCGGATTCACCCCTCCACTTT,CASSLADSPLHF
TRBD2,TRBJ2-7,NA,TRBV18,TGTGCCAGCTCACCGCCGGGGGGCGAGCAGTACTTC,CASSPPGGEQYF
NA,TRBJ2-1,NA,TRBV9,TGTGCCAGCAGCGCTAAGATCGGACACAGCAATGAGCAGTTCTTC,CASSAKIGHSNEQFF
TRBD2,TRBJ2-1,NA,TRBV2,TGTGCCAGCATGGGCGGGAGAACATGGGATGAGCAGTTCTTC,CASMGGRTWDEQFF